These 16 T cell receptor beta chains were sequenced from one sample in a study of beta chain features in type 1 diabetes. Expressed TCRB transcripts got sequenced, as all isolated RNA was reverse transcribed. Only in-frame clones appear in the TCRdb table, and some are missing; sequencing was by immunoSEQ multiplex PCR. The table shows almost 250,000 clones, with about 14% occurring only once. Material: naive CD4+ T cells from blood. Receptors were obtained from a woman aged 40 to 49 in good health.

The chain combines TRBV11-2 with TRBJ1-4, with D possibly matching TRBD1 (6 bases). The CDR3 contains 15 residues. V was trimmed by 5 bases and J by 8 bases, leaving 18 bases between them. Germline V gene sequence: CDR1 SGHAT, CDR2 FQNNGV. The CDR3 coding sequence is TGTGCCAGCAGCCCAGAGGCAGGGGTGTGGGAAAAACTGTTTTTT. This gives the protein CASSPEAGVWEKLFF.

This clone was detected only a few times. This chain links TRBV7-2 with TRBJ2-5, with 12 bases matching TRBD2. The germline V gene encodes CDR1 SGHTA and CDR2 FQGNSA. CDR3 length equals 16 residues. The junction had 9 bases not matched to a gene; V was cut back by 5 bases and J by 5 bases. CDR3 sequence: CASSHQLAGGGETQYF. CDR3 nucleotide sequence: TGTGCCAGCAGCCATCAACTAGCGGGGGGCGGGGAGACCCAGTACTTC.

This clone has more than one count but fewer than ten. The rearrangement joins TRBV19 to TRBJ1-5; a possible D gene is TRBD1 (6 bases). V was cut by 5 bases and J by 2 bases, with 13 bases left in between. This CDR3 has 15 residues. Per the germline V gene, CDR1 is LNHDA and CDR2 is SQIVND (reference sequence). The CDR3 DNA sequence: TGTGCCAGTAGTTCACAGGGAATGGGCAATCAGCCCCAGCATTTT. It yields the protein CASSSQGMGNQPQHF.

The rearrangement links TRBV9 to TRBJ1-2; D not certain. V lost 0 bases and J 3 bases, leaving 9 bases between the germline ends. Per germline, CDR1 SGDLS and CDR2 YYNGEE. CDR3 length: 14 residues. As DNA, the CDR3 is TGTGCCAGCAGCGTAGCTGGAACAGACTATGGCTACACCTTC. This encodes CASSVAGTDYGYTF.

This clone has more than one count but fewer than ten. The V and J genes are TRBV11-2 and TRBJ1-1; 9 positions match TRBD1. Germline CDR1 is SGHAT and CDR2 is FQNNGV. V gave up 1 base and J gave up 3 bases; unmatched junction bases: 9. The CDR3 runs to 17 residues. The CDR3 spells CASSLAIGTGPDTEAFF. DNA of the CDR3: TGTGCCAGCAGCTTAGCGATTGGGACAGGGCCGGACACTGAAGCTTTCTTT.

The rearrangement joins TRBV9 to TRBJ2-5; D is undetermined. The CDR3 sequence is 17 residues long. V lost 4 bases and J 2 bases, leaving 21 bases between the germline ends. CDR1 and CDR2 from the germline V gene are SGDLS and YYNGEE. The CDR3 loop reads CASSPTSSVLPQETQYF. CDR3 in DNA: TGTGCCAGCAGCCCCACCTCTAGTGTCCTCCCTCAAGAGACCCAGTACTTC. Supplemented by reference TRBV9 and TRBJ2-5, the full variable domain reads DSGVTQTPKHLITATGQRVTLRCSPRSGDLSVYWYQQSLDQGLQFLIQYYNGEERAKGNILERFSAQQFPDLHSELNLSSLELGDSALYFCASSPTSSVLPQETQYFGPGTRLLVL.

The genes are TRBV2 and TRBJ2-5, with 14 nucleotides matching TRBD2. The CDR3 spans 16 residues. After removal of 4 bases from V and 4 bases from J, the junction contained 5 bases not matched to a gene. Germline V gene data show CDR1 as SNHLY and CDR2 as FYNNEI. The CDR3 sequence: CASSVGTSGGLETQYF. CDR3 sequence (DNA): TGTGCCAGCAGTGTGGGGACTAGCGGGGGCCTAGAGACCCAGTACTTC.

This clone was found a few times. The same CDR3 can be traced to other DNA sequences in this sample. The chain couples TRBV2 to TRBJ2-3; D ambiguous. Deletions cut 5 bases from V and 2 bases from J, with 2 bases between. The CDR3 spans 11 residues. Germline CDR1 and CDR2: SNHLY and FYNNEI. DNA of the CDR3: TGTGCCAGCAGTTACACAGATACGCAGTATTTT. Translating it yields CASSYTDTQYF.

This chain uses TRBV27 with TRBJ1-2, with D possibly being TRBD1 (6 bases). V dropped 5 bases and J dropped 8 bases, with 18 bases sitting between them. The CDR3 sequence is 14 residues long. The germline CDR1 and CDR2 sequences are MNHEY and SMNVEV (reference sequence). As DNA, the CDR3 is TGTGCCAGCAGTCGTACAGGGAGTCGAACGGGCTACACCTTC. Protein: CASSRTGSRTGYTF.

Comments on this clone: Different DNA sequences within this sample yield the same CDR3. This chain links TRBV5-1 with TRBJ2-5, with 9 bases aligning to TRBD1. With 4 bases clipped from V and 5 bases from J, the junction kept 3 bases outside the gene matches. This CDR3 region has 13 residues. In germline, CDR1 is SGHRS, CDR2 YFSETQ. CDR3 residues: CASSPGTGETQYF. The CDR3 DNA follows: TGCGCCAGCAGCCCCGGGACAGGGGAGACCCAGTACTTC.

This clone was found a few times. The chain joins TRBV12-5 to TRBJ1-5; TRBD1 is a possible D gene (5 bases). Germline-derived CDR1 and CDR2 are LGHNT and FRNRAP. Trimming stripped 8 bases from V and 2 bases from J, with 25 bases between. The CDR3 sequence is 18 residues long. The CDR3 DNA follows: TGTGCTAGTTGGGGCCGGGCAGACCGAAGAGTCCGCAATCAGCCCCAGCATTTT. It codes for CASWGRADRRVRNQPQHF.

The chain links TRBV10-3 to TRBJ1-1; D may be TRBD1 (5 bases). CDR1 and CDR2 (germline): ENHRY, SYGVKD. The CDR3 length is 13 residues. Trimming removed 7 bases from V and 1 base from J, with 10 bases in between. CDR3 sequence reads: CAIKPTANTEAFF. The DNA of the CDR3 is TGTGCCATCAAACCGACAGCGAACACTGAAGCTTTCTTT.

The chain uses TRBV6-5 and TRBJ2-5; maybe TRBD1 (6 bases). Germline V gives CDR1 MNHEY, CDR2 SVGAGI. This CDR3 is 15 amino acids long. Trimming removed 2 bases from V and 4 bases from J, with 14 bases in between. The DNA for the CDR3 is TGTGCCAGCAGTTACAGGGGGATCGGAGGAGAGACCCAGTACTTC. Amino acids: CASSYRGIGGETQYF.

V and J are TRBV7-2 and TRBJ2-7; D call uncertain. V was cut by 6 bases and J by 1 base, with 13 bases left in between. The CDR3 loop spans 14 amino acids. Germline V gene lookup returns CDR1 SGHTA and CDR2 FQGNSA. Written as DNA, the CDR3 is TGTGCCAGCAGTTACACGCTCCCTTCCTACGAGCAGTACTTC. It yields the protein CASSYTLPSYEQYF.

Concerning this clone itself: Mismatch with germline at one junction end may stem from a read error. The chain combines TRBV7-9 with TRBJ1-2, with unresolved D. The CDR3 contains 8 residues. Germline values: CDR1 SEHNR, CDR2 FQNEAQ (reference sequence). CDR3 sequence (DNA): TGTGCCAGCAGCCCCCTCTACTTC. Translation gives CASSPLYF.

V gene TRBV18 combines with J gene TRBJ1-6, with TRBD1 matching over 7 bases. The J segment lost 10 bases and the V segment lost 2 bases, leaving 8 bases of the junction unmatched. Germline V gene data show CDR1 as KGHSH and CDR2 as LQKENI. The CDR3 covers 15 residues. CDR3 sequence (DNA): TGTGCCAGCTCACCAAAGGGGGCAGGGGGGTCACCCCTCCACTTT. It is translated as CASSPKGAGGSPLHF. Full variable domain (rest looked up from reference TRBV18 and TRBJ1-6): NAGVMQNPRHLVRRRGQEARLRCSPMKGHSHVYWYRQLPEEGLKFMVYLQKENIIDESGMPKERFSAEFPKEGPSILRIQQVVRGDSAAYFCASSPKGAGGSPLHFGNGTRLTVT.